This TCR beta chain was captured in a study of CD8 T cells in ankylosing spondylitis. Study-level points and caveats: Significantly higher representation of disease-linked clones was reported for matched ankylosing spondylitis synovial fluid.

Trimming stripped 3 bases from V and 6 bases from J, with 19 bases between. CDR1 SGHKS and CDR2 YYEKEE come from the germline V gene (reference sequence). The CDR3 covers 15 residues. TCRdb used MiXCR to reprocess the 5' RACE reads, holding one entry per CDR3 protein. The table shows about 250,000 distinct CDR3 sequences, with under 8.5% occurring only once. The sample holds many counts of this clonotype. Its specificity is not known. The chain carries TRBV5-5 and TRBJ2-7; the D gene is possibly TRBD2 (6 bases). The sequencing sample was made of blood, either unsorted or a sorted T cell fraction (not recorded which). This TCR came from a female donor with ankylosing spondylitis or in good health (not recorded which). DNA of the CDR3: TGTGCCAGCAGCTCCCCGGGACGGGGGTTTGTCGAGCAGTACTTC. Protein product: CASSSPGRGFVEQYF.